Each of the 19 T cell receptor beta chains below was sequenced from the same sample in a study of siplizumab effects on memory and regulatory T cells. This table comes from immunoSEQ multiplex PCR, and its TCRdb copy is limited to in-frame clones, with some not included. The sample has tens of thousands of clones; 94% are singletons. Sequencing was done on a sample of non-Treg CD4+ T cells sorted from blood. These receptors came from a human donor in good health.

The V gene is TRBV18, the J gene TRBJ2-5; D uncertain. The germline CDR1 and CDR2 sequences are KGHSH and LQKENI. Trimming left V 6 bases short and J 1 base short, with 12 bases between. The CDR3 runs 14 residues. CDR3 sequence reads: CASSSPGTQETQYF. CDR3 DNA sequence: TGTGCCAGCTCTTCCCCGGGTACCCAAGAGACCCAGTACTTC.

J is TRBJ2-2 and V is TRBV30; D unresolved. Germline V CDR1 and CDR2: GTSNPN, SVGIG (reference sequence). V gave up 0 bases and J gave up 3 bases, with 14 bases separating them. The CDR3 covers 16 residues. In DNA form, the CDR3 reads TGTGCCTGGAGTGTACGTGGGTACTCGGACACCGGGGAGCTGTTTTTT. It yields the protein CAWSVRGYSDTGELFF.

The genes are TRBV2 and TRBJ1-2; D gene unclear. Germline loops: CDR1 SNHLY, CDR2 FYNNEI. With 7 bases removed from V and 0 bases from J, the gap between germline ends came to 12 bases. There are 14 residues in the CDR3. CDR3 amino acids: CASTEARANYGYTF. The CDR3, as DNA: TGTGCCAGCACCGAAGCCCGAGCTAACTATGGCTACACCTTC. The full variable domain, rest sourced from reference TRBV2 and TRBJ1-2, is EPEVTQTPSHQVTQMGQEVILRCVPISNHLYFYWYRQILGQKVEFLVSFYNNEISEKSEIFDDQFSVERPDGSNFTLKIRSTKLEDSAMYFCASTEARANYGYTFGSGTRLTVV.

This sequence joins TRBV9 and TRBJ2-2, with 11 bases lining up with TRBD2. J was trimmed by 0 bases and V by 1 base; bases with no gene match: 5. This CDR3 is 18 amino acids long. Germline V lookup: CDR1 SGDLS, CDR2 YYNGEE. This CDR3 is CASSVTSGGRANTGELFF. The CDR3 DNA reads as TGTGCCAGCAGCGTAACTAGCGGGGGCCGAGCGAACACCGGGGAGCTGTTTTTT.

The rearrangement uses TRBV27 and TRBJ2-1, with no clear D. The CDR3 is 13 amino acids. The V and J ends lost 6 bases and 2 bases respectively, with 8 bases between them. The germline CDR1 and CDR2 sequences are MNHEY and SMNVEV (reference sequence). This chain's CDR3 is CASRQLTYNEQFF. CDR3 DNA sequence: TGTGCCAGCAGGCAGCTCACCTACAATGAGCAGTTCTTC.

The CDR3 bases are TGTGCCAGCAGGGCAGGGTCGGGCAATCAGCCCCAGCATTTT. Protein product: CASRAGSGNQPQHF. The chain recombines TRBV6-6 with TRBJ1-5, with D perhaps TRBD1 (5 bases). Germline CDR1 MNHNY, CDR2 SVGAGI (reference sequence). The CDR3 is made up of 14 amino acids. Between the trimmed V and J ends, which lost 6 bases and 2 bases, there was a span of 11 bases.

This rearrangement joins TRBV6-6 to TRBJ2-7, with 7 bases identical to TRBD1. Germline CDR1 and CDR2: MNHNY and SVGAGI (reference sequence). The CDR3 totals 13 residues. J was trimmed by 0 bases and V by 6 bases; bases with no gene match: 2. Written as DNA, the CDR3 is TGTGCCAGCAGAGGGACAGCCTCCTACGAGCAGTACTTC. As protein: CASRGTASYEQYF.

This sequence joins TRBV5-5 and TRBJ1-5, with D possibly TRBD1 on 5 matching bases. Trimming took off 0 bases at V and 7 bases at J, with 11 bases between the two ends. The CDR3 is made up of 14 amino acids. Germline-derived CDR1 and CDR2 are SGHKS and YYEKEE (reference sequence). Written as DNA, the CDR3 is TGTGCCAGCAGCTTGGCGGGGGATGGGCAGCCCCAGCATTTT. This encodes CASSLAGDGQPQHF.

The chain combines TRBV5-1 with TRBJ2-5, with a possible D match to TRBD2 (6 bases). Germline V CDR1 and CDR2: SGHRS, YFSETQ. This CDR3 is 13 amino acids long. The V end was cut by 0 bases, the J end by 6 bases, with 9 bases between. The CDR3 here is CASSLAGEKTQYF. DNA of the CDR3: TGCGCCAGCAGCTTGGCGGGGGAAAAGACCCAGTACTTC.

The CDR3 coding sequence is TGTGCCAGTAAGCGCGGGTCCGGGGAGACCCAGTACTTC. It codes for CASKRGSGETQYF. The chain joins TRBV19 to TRBJ2-5, with D maybe TRBD2 (5 bases). CDR1 LNHDA and CDR2 SQIVND come from the germline V gene (reference sequence). CDR3 length: 13 residues. The germline V and J ends were trimmed by 7 bases and 5 bases, with 14 bases remaining between them. The full variable domain, with the rest looked up from reference TRBV19 and TRBJ2-5, is DGGITQSPKYLFRKEGQNVTLSCEQNLNHDAMYWYRQDPGQGLRLIYYSQIVNDFQKGDIAEGYSVSREKKESFPLTVTSAQKNPTAFYLCASKRGSGETQYFGPGTRLLVL.

This rearrangement joins TRBV14 to TRBJ1-2; no clear D. CDR3 size: 13 residues. Germline loops: CDR1 SGHDN, CDR2 FVKESK. Trimming pared 3 bases from V and 4 bases from J, leaving 9 bases between. CDR3 sequence: CASSQIDTYGYTF. The CDR3 DNA sequence: TGTGCCAGCAGCCAGATTGACACCTATGGCTACACCTTC.

The V and J genes are TRBV5-1 and TRBJ2-1, with 9 bases aligning to TRBD2. CDR1 is SGHRS and CDR2 is YFSETQ in the germline V gene. The CDR3 has 15 residues. V lost 0 bases, J lost 7 bases, and 5 bases stayed unmatched. The CDR3 loop is CASSLGGTSSNEQFF. The CDR3 DNA sequence: TGCGCCAGCAGCTTGGGTGGGACTAGCAGTAATGAGCAGTTCTTC.

This chain links TRBV7-2 with TRBJ1-2; 10 bases match TRBD1. V was pared by 1 base and J by 8 bases, with 1 base of the junction left unmatched. Germline assignment: CDR1 SGHTA and CDR2 FQGNSA. This CDR3 comprises 13 residues. The CDR3 spells CASSLGQGAGYTF. CDR3 coding DNA: TGTGCCAGCAGCTTAGGACAGGGGGCGGGCTACACCTTC.

In DNA form, the CDR3 reads TGTGCCAGCAGTTTAGAGTATTCAAGCACTGAAGCTTTCTTT. It encodes CASSLEYSSTEAFF. This rearrangement joins TRBV28 to TRBJ1-1; D is undetermined. Trimming left V 2 bases short and J 4 bases short, with 11 bases between. Per germline, CDR1 MDHEN and CDR2 SYDVKM. The CDR3 consists of 14 residues.

This clone appeared once. The CDR3 nucleotides read TGTGCCAGTAGCCAGGTGGGCAGGAAGTCGTATGGCTACACCTTC. Translated, it gives CASSQVGRKSYGYTF. The chain recombines TRBV19 with TRBJ1-2; no firm D call. Germline V CDR1 and CDR2: LNHDA, SQIVND (reference sequence). The CDR3 spans 15 residues. Deletions cut 6 bases from V and 5 bases from J, with 19 bases between.

The chain has TRBV15 and TRBJ2-5; tentative D call: TRBD1 (5 bases). The CDR3 runs to 16 residues. The V gene lost 3 bases and the J gene lost 5 bases, with 19 bases spanning the gap. CDR1 and CDR2 (germline): LNHNV, YYDKDF (reference sequence). The CDR3 nucleotides are TGTGCCACCAGCAGGGGGCTCGGTGGGGCGGTCGAGACCCAGTACTTC. Amino acid sequence: CATSRGLGGAVETQYF.

A single count supports this clone. The V and J genes are TRBV28 and TRBJ2-6, with unresolved D. With 7 bases removed from V and 0 bases from J, the gap between germline ends came to 10 bases. Germline values: CDR1 MDHEN, CDR2 SYDVKM. This CDR3 is 15 amino acids long. CDR3 DNA sequence: TGTGCCAGCACCTTTATAGGCTCTGGGGCCAACGTCCTGACTTTC. Translated, it gives CASTFIGSGANVLTF.

This clone was found once. The J gene is TRBJ1-5, the V gene TRBV10-3; 9 bases map to TRBD1. Germline CDR1 and CDR2: ENHRY and SYGVKD. CDR3 size: 15 residues. V dropped 5 bases and J dropped 6; count of bases not matched to a gene: 8. The DNA for the CDR3 is TGTGCCATCAGTAACGGGACAGGGAGGGGTCAGCCCCAGCATTTT. It yields the protein CAISNGTGRGQPQHF.

This chain uses TRBV5-1 with TRBJ2-1; 7 bases map to TRBD1. Germline CDR1 SGHRS, CDR2 YFSETQ. CDR3 length equals 15 residues. V gave up 0 bases and J gave up 6 bases; unmatched junction bases: 6. In nucleotides, the CDR3 is TGCGCCAGCAGCTTGGATGGGGACAGTGCCAATGAGCAGTTCTTC. Amino acid sequence: CASSLDGDSANEQFF. The full variable domain, completed using reference TRBV5-1 and TRBJ2-1, is KAGVTQTPRYLIKTRGQQVTLSCSPISGHRSVSWYQQTPGQGLQFLFEYFSETQRNKGNFPGRFSGRQFSNSRSEMNVSTLELGDSALYLCASSLDGDSANEQFFGPGTRLTVL.